This T cell receptor beta chain was captured by sequencing in a study of blood T cells in healthy people across ages (dated by TCRdb to between 2014 and 2017). As for the study more broadly: In model experiments, roughly one uniquely barcoded TCR beta cDNA molecule per two T cells was captured by template switching. To avoid experimental bias, donors of different ages were distributed randomly across sequencing lanes. Using the same blood draw, the study looked at two additional independent replicas of 1 million unique cDNA reads for two donors, one aged 18 to 30 and the other aged 80 or older. Using deep sequencing normalized with unique cDNA molecular identifiers, the study measured how TCR beta repertoire diversity changes with age. The donors were divided into four age groups: young (average approximately 17 years), middle-aged (approximately 39), aged (approximately 62) and long-lived (nearly 85).

This clonotype was seen a handful of times. What antigen it recognizes has not been identified. No quality values exist for individual bases; no much larger clone is one base distant. Donors were a few dozen systemically healthy Caucasian individuals from Russia aged about 6 to 100 years. Around 10 milliliters of peripheral blood were collected from each donor into EDTA-treated Vacutainer tubes. PBMCs were isolated by Ficoll-Paque density-gradient centrifugation, with at least 6 million obtained per sample. Total RNA was extracted from PBMCs with Trizol reagent, with at least 6 micrograms obtained per sample. The percentages of naive CD45RAhigh/CD27high T cells were determined by flow cytometry on a PBMC aliquot from every donor. Findings and caveats that apply to the study as a whole: Compared with the aged group, more naive CD4+ T cells, fewer expanded clones and increased TCR diversity were shown by the long-lived group, suggesting age selection. Estimates of total diversity based on one million sequenced T cells were considered lower bounds and underestimates. Bulk unsorted PBMC profiling prevented conclusive comparison of naive and antigen-experienced compartments. As age increased, observed TCR beta diversity per million T cells dropped in a roughly linear way, and a significant reduction was already evident by age about 40. The CMV infection status of donors was not known, potentially confounding age-related changes in expanded clonotypes. The percentage of naive T cells measured by flow cytometry correlated strongly with observed TCR beta diversity.

CDR1 and CDR2 are read off the germline V gene as KGHSH and LQKENI. A distance of 9 bases separates the germline ends of V and J, which lose 3 bases and 3 bases respectively. The CDR3 numbers 13 residues from cysteine through phenylalanine. Only the CDR3 DNA stays, 39 bases, in frame from base 1. The library relied on 5' RACE. TCRdb records Illumina HiSeq 2500 as the sequencer. A second roughly 6 to 12 cycle PCR used a sample-barcoded 5' primer and a J-beta primer mix. A unique molecular identifier was introduced onto each TCR beta cDNA molecule by a template-switch 5' adaptor carrying 12 random nucleotides. Each sample yielded at least 2.5 million CDR3-containing paired-end reads. First-strand cDNA synthesis was performed from all RNA using the Mint cDNA synthesis kit, with priming by a TRBC-specific oligonucleotide. Following uracil-DNA glycosylase treatment, all cDNA underwent a first 18-cycle PCR with the universal primers M1SS and BC2_uni_R. As for the original processing: Each sample was normalized by randomly selecting 1 million high-quality reads, each carrying a distinct molecular identifier. Reads sharing molecular identifiers were discarded rather than binned into consensus sequences. MiTCR, set to a Q25 quality threshold and the strictest error-elimination algorithm, was used for CDR3 identification, clonotype clustering and error correction. A nonparametric unseen species model with Euler transformation was used to estimate lower-bound total TCR beta diversity. TCRdb itself trimmed the public reads at Q25 with fastp, ran MiXCR and retained productive beta chains. CDR3 protein duplicates are merged, each entry listing the most common genes and DNA. The V and J calls follow TCRdb's processing rather than the paper's. This sample gives some 1,500,000 distinct CDR3 sequences in total; 35% to 45% of them show up just once. The ten biggest clones cover about 4% of the sample.

The sample taken for sequencing was blood. This clonotype was sampled from a young woman in good health. The V gene is TRBV18 and the J gene is TRBJ2-7; 5 matching bases give a weak D call of TRBD2. The nucleotides are TGTGCCAGCTCACCCCGGGAAAACTACGAGCAGTACTTC. It translates as CASSPRENYEQYF.